This T cell receptor (beta chain) came from a study of T-cell memory formation after mild COVID-19. Each CDR3 protein is one row after TCRdb ran MiXCR on the 5' RACE reads. This sample yields about half a million distinct CDR3 sequences, of which roughly 18% are seen a single time; roughly 12% belongs to the top ten. CDR3 size: 14 residues. V gave up 6 bases and J gave up 5 bases, with 16 bases separating them. The germline CDR1 and CDR2 sequences are MNHEY and SVGAGI. The TCR sequence derives from an adult woman who had mild COVID-19 (a few samples of this study predate the infection). Cell type and time point are not known. Sequences were obtained from PBMCs or a T cell subset sorted from them (not recorded which). The chain uses TRBV6-5 and TRBJ1-2; weak D call: TRBD1 (6 bases). In DNA, the CDR3 is TGTGCCAGCAGCTACAAGACAGGCGGTTATGGCTACACCTTC. Amino acid sequence: CASSYKTGGYGYTF.